This is a list of T cell receptor beta chains from one sample in a study of blood T cell repertoires in COVID-19. Here immunoSEQ multiplex PCR was the method, and the copy in TCRdb shows in-frame clones only, minus some. The data contain around 270,000 clones, around 87% of them seen just once; the ten biggest clones take up 2.3%. Specimen: peripheral blood. All receptors derive from a woman between 45 and 60 years old with acute or convalescent COVID-19. Each CDR3 is given without its conserved first and last residue. A D gene is named only where the DNA matches it firmly.

V | D | CDR3
TRBV7-2 | . | ASSLVGQGSYEQY
TRBV6-4 | . | ASSPSGGHRSANYGYT
TRBV7-2 | TRBD1 | ASRTTGLVGYT
TRBV7-2 | . | ASSVGLQVGEKLF
TRBV9 | TRBD1 | ASSVADRGGRYEQY
TRBV28 | . | AIKNRDFGVQY
TRBV28 | . | ASSLGGRADTQY
TRBV6-2/TRBV6-3 | . | ASSSQGGETQY
TRBV6-1 | . | ASSEVAMNTEAF
TRBV25-1 | TRBD2 | ASSESPGGIGYEQY
TRBV28 | TRBD1 | ASSSGQGGWGNQPQH
TRBV6-4 | TRBD2 | ASNWGGGELF
TRBV5-1 | . | ASNNPQETQY
TRBV30 | . | AWEGVGSPLH
TRBV21-1 | . | ASSNGARTHLLNTEAF
TRBV28 | . | ASSPKPRYNEQF
TRBV19 | . | ASSIAGGNTEAF
TRBV7-8 | TRBD1 | ASGSGDRPRGIGQY
TRBV7-3 | TRBD2 | ASSSGLAGYGTDTQY
TRBV24-1 | . | ATSSSVRSYEQY
TRBV7-3 | . | ASSLRMGPGELF
TRBV11-2 | . | ASSLVRAGELF
TRBV5-1 | . | ASSFFLLGGRTEAF
TRBV2 | . | ASSEGGQFNQPQH
TRBV5-5 | TRBD2 | ASSLVTSGRANEQF
TRBV6-6 | TRBD1 | ASSRAGGSGYT
TRBV14 | TRBD2 | ASSFGLAGYNEQF
TRBV7-3 | TRBD2 | ASSRQGLASASYNEQF
TRBV19 | TRBD2 | ASSITSGAYNEQF
TRBV28 | TRBD1 | ASSSGTGRNQPQH
TRBV19 | TRBD2 | ASSIWGGTDTQY
TRBV5-4 | . | ASKTYSFNYGYT
TRBV18 | TRBD2 | ASSPPGLEIAGYEQY
TRBV4-2 | . | ASSQDPLTSSYNEQF
TRBV4-1 | . | ASSQVSSYEQY
TRBV5-8 | TRBD1 | ASSSLRQGVNTEAF
TRBV14 | . | ASSQDLGFSEKLF
TRBV7-7 | . | ASSLDGSSTDTQY
TRBV27 | . | ASRPSGAANTGELF
TRBV19 | . | ASSTSPETQY
TRBV28 | . | ASRRSATNEKLF
TRBV3-1/TRBV3-2 | . | ASSQDRIGYGYT
TRBV9 | . | ASSVDLYSGNTIY
TRBV2 | . | ASSERGNYGYT
TRBV5-1 | . | ASRGENRVNYGYT
TRBV27 | TRBD2 | ASSLSASGLKETQY
TRBV7-9 | . | ASSLDGRGSYNSPLH
TRBV6-5 | TRBD1 | ASRMDRPSTDTQY